What follows are 2 T cell receptor beta chains derived from one specimen sequenced in a study of cytomegalovirus exposure and HLA in healthy donors (dated by TCRdb to the late 2010s). The method behind the library was the immunoSEQ multiplex PCR assay. A mixture of 60 forward primers for TCR Vbeta segments and 13 reverse primers for TCR Jbeta segments was used in the multiplex PCR. Imported from immuneACCESS, the table was reduced by TCRdb to in-frame sequences with V and J called. These copies leave out some clones; in studies compared against another copy, an unresolved V gene accounts for under half, and the cause of the remainder is not known. This sample lists hundreds of thousands of clones; about 66% were detected once. Clones ranked in the top ten supply around 2% of the sample. What was sequenced was PBMCs. The receptor set was obtained from a female donor in good health and CMV-seronegative.

This clone has just a few counts. The rearrangement links TRBV30 to TRBJ1-4; TRBD1 agrees at 7 bases. The V gene's germline CDR1 is GTSNPN and CDR2 SVGIG (reference sequence). CDR3 size: 18 residues. V shed 0 bases, J shed 8 bases, and the junction held 18 bases outside the gene matches. Here the CDR3 reads CAWSVFLIRGTAPEKLFF. The DNA of the CDR3 is TGTGCCTGGAGTGTATTCTTGATAAGGGGGACAGCGCCAGAAAAACTGTTTTTT. Combining the CDR3 with reference TRBV30 and TRBJ1-4 gives the whole variable domain SQTIHQWPATLVQPVGSPLSLECTVEGTSNPNLYWYRQAAGRGLQLLFYSVGIGQISSEVPQNLSASRPQDRQFILSSKKLLLSDSGFYLCAWSVFLIRGTAPEKLFFGSGTQLSVL.

This clone was seen only a few times. The V gene is TRBV7-9, the J gene TRBJ2-1; 7 bases match TRBD2. The J segment lost 0 bases and the V segment lost 5 bases, leaving 7 bases of the junction unmatched. The germline V gene has CDR1 SEHNR and CDR2 FQNEAQ (reference sequence). The CDR3 runs 16 residues. CDR3 nucleotides: TGTGCCAGCAGCACCCCTAGCGGAAGCTCCTACAATGAGCAGTTCTTC. This translates into CASSTPSGSSYNEQFF.